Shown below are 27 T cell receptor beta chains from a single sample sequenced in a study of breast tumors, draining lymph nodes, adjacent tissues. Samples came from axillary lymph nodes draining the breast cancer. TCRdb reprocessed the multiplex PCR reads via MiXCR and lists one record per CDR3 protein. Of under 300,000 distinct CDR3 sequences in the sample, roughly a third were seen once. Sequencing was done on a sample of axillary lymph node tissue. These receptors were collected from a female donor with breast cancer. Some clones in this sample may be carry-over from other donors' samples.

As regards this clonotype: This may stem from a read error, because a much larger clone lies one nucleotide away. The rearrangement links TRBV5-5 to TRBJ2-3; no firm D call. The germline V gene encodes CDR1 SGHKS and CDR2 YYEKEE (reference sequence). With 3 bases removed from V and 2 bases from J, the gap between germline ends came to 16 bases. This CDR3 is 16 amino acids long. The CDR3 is CASSSRLAQITDTQYF. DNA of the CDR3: TGTGCCAGCAGCTCCCGGTTGGCGCAGATCACAGATACGCAGTATTTT.

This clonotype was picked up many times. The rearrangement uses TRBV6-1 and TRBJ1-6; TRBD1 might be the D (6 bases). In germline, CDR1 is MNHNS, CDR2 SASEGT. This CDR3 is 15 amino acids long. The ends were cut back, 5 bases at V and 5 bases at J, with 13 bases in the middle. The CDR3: CASSSRTENNSPLHF. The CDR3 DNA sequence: TGTGCCAGCAGTTCCCGGACAGAGAATAATTCACCCCTCCACTTT.

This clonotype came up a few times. As DNA, the CDR3 is TGTGCCAGCAGTTACTCTTCGGTGTGGGTCTCTAATCAAGAGACCCAGTACTTC. Protein product: CASSYSSVWVSNQETQYF. J is TRBJ2-5 and V is TRBV6-2 or TRBV6-3; D call uncertain. The CDR3 is 18 residues long. Trimming pared 0 bases from V and 2 bases from J, leaving 19 bases between. CDR1 is MNHEY and CDR2 is SVGEGT in the germline V gene.

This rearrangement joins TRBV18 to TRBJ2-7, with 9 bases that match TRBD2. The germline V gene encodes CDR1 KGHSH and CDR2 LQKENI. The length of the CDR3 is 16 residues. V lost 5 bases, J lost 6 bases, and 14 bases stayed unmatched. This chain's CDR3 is CASSTLTPGLAFEQYF. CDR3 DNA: TGTGCCAGCTCAACACTAACTCCGGGACTAGCCTTCGAGCAGTACTTC.

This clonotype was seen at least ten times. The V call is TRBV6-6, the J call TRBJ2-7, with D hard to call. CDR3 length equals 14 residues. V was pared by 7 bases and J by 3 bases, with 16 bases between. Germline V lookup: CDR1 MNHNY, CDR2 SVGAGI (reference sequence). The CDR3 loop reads CASTLRGGNYEQYF. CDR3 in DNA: TGTGCCAGCACCCTACGAGGCGGAAACTACGAGCAGTACTTC.

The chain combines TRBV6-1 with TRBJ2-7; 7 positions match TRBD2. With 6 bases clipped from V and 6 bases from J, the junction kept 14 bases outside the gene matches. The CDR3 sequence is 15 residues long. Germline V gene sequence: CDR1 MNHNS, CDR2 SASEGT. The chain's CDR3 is CASSARAREISEQYF. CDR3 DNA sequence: TGTGCCAGCAGCGCCCGGGCGCGGGAGATCAGCGAGCAGTACTTC.

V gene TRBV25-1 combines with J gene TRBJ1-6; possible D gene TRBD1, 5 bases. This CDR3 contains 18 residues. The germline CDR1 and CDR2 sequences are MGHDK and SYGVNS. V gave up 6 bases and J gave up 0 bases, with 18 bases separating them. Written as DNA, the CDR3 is TGTGCCAGCAGGGCTTCGGGGGGTTACGGCTCCTATAATTCACCCCTCCACTTT. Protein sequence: CASRASGGYGSYNSPLHF.

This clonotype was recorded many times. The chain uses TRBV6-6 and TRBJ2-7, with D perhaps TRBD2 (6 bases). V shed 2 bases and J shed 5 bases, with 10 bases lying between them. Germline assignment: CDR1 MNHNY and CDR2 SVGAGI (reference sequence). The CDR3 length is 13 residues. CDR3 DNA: TGTGCCAGCAGTTACAGGGGCGGGGACGAGCAGTACTTC. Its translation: CASSYRGGDEQYF.

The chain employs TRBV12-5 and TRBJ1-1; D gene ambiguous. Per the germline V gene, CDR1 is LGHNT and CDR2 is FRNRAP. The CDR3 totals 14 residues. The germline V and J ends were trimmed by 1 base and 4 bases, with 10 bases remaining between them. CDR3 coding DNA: TGTGCTAGTGGTTTGGACAGTCTTGGCACTGAAGCTTTCTTT. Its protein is CASGLDSLGTEAFF.

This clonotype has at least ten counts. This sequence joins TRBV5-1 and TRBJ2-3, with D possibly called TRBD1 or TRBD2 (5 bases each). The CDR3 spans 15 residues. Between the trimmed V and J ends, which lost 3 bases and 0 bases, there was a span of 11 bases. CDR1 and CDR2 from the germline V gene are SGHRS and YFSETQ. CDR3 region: CASSWDRTSTDTQYF. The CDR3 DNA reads TGCGCCAGCAGCTGGGACCGAACTAGCACAGATACGCAGTATTTT.

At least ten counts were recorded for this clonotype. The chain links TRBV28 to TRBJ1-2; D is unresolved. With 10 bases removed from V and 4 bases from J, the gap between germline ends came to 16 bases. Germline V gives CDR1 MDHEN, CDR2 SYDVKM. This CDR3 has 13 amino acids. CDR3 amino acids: CATEVGVGYGYTF. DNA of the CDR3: TGTGCCACCGAGGTGGGTGTAGGCTATGGCTACACCTTC.

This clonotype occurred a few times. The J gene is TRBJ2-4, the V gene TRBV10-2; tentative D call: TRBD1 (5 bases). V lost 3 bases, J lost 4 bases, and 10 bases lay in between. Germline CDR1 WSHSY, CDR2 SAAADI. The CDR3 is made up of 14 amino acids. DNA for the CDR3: TGCGCCAGCAGTGATGGGGCCGGAAAAAACATTCAGTACTTC. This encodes CASSDGAGKNIQYF.

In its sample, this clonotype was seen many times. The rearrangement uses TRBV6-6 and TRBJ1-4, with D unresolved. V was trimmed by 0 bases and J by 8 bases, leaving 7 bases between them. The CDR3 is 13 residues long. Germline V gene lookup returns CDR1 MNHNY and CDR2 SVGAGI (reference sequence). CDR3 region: CASSYSDGEKLFF. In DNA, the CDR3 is TGTGCCAGCAGTTACTCGGACGGGGAAAAACTGTTTTTT.

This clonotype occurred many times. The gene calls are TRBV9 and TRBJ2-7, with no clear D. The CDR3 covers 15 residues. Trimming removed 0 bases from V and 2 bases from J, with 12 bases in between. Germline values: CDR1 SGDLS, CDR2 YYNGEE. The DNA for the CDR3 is TGTGCCAGCAGCGTAGATGGCTCATACCCCTACGAGCAGTACTTC. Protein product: CASSVDGSYPYEQYF.

CDR3 nucleotides: TGCAGCCACAAGGGGTCAACCCTCAATGAGCAGTTCTTC. It is translated as CSHKGSTLNEQFF. The chain recombines TRBV29-1 with TRBJ2-1; a possible D gene is TRBD1 (5 bases). V shed 8 bases and J shed 6 bases, with 17 bases lying between them. The CDR3 contains 13 residues. CDR1 SQVTM and CDR2 ANQGSEA come from the germline V gene.

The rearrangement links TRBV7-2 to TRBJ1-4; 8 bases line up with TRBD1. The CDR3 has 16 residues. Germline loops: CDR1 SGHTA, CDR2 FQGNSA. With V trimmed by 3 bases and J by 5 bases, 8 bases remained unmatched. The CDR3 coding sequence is TGTGCCAGCAGCTTTAGACAGGGGATGAGAAATGAAAAACTGTTTTTT. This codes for CASSFRQGMRNEKLFF.

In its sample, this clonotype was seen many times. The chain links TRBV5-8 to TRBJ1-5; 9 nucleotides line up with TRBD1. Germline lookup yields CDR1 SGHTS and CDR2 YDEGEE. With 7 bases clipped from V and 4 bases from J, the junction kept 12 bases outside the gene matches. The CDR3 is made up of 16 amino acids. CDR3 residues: CASANTGGARNQPQHF. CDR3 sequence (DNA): TGTGCCAGCGCGAACACAGGGGGCGCGAGAAATCAGCCCCAGCATTTT.

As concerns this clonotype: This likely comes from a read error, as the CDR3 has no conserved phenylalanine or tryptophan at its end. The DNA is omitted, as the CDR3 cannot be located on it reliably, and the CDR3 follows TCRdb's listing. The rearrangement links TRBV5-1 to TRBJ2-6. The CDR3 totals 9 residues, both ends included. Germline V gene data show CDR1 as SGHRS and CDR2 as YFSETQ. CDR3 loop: CASSLLGGE.

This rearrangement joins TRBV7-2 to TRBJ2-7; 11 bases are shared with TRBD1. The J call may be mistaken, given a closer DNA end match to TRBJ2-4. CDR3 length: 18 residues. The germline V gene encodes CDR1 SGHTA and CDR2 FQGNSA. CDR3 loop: CASRLGQGAPPAKNIQYF. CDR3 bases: TGTGCCAGCAGACTTGGACAGGGGGCCCCTCCGGCCAAAAACATTCAGTACTTC.

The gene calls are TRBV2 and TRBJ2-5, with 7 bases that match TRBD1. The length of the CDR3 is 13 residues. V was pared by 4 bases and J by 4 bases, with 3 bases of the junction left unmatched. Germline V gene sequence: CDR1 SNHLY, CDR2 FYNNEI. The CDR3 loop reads CASSVNRGETQYF. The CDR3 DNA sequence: TGTGCCAGCAGTGTTAACAGGGGAGAGACCCAGTACTTC.

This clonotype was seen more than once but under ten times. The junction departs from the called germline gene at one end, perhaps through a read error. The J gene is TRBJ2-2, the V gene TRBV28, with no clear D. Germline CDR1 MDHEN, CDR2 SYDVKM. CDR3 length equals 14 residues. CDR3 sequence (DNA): TGTGCCAGCAGTTTTCTAGGGAACGCCGGGGAGCTGTTTTTT. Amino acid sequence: CASSFLGNAGELFF.

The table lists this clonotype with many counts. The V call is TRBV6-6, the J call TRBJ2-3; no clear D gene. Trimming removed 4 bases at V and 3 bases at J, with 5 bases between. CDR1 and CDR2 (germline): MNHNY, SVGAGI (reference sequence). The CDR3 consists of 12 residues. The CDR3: CASSSPTDTQYF. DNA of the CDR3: TGTGCCAGCAGTTCCCCTACAGATACGCAGTATTTT.

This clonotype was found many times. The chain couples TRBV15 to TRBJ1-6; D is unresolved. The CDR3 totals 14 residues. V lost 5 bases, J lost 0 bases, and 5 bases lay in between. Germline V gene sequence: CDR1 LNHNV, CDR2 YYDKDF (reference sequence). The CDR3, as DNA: TGTGCCACCAGCGGCTTCTCCTATAATTCACCCCTCCACTTT. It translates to CATSGFSYNSPLHF.

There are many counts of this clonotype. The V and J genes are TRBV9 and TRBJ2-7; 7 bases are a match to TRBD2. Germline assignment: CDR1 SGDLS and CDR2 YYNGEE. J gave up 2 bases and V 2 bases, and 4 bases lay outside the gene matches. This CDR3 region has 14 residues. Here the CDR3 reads CASSVSGETYEQYF. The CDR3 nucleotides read TGTGCCAGCAGCGTGAGCGGGGAGACCTACGAGCAGTACTTC.

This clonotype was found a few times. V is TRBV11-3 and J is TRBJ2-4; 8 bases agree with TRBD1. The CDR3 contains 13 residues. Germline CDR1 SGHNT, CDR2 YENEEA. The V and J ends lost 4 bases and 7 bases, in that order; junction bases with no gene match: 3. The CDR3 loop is CASSSTGGNIQYF. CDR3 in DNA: TGTGCCAGCAGCTCTACAGGGGGGAACATTCAGTACTTC.

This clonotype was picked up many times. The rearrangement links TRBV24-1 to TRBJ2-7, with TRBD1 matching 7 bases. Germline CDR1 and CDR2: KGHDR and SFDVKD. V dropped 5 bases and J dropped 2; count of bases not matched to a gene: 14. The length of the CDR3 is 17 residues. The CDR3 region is CATSAPDRAVIPYEQYF. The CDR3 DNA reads TGTGCCACCAGTGCCCCTGACAGGGCCGTTATCCCCTACGAGCAGTACTTC.

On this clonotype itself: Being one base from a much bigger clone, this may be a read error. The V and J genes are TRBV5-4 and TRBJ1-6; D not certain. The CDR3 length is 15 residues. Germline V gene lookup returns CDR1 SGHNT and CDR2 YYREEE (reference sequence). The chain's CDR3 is CASSTRTRDNSPLRF. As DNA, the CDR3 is TGTGCCAGCAGCACCCGGACTCGAGATAATTCACCCCTCCGCTTT. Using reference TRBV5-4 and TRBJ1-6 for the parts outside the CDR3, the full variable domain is ETGVTQSPTHLIKTRGQQVTLRCSSQSGHNTVSWYQQALGQGPQFIFQYYREEENGRGNFPPRFSGLQFPNYSSELNVNALELDDSALYLCASSTRTRDNSPLRFGNGTRLTVT.